This T cell receptor beta chain was retrieved from a study of blood T cell repertoires in COVID-19. TCRdb keeps only in-frame clones here, not all; method: immunoSEQ multiplex PCR. Of about 300,000 clones in the sample, over 80% were seen once. Germline V lookup: CDR1 SGHRS, CDR2 YFSETQ. This CDR3 region has 12 residues. Trimming took off 0 bases at V and 9 bases at J, with 7 bases between the two ends. Sequencing was done on a sample of peripheral blood. The TCR originated in a woman between 50 and 59 years old with COVID-19, enrolled during active disease. This chain uses TRBV5-1 with TRBJ2-1; unclear D gene. DNA for the CDR3: TGCGCCAGCAGCTTGGCGTTGAGTGAGCAGTTCTTC. Protein: CASSLALSEQFF.